One sample yielded the 21 T cell receptor beta chains listed below, sequenced in a study of breast tumors, draining lymph nodes, adjacent tissues. TCRdb called the multiplex PCR reads again in MiXCR, with one record for every CDR3 protein. The sample lists under 75,000 distinct CDR3 sequences, 45% to 65% occurring once. The sequenced material came from breast tumor tissue. The receptor source for this set is a female donor with breast cancer. Some clones in this sample may be carry-over from other donors' samples.

This clonotype has a count of ten or more. The chain combines TRBV7-2 with TRBJ2-5, with TRBD2 matching over 7 bases. The CDR3 runs to 14 residues. Germline CDR1 SGHTA, CDR2 FQGNSA. The V and J ends lost 5 bases and 4 bases, in that order; junction bases with no gene match: 7. The CDR3 region is CASSAGGTRETQYF. CDR3 nucleotide sequence: TGTGCCAGCAGCGCCGGGGGGACCCGAGAGACCCAGTACTTC. Full variable domain (remainder filled in from reference TRBV7-2 and TRBJ2-5): GAGVSQSPSNKVTEKGKDVELRCDPISGHTALYWYRQSLGQGLEFLIYFQGNSAPDKSGLPSDRFSAERTGGSVSTLTIQRTQQEDSAVYLCASSAGGTRETQYFGPGTRLLVL.

This clonotype was counted between two and nine times. The chain carries TRBV28 and TRBJ1-1; unclear D gene. The CDR3 has 11 residues. Deletions cut 5 bases from V and 9 bases from J, with 10 bases between. Germline values: CDR1 MDHEN, CDR2 SYDVKM. The CDR3 region has the DNA TGTGCCAGCAGTGTCCGTAACAAAGCTTTCTTT. Translating it yields CASSVRNKAFF.

V is TRBV7-7 and J is TRBJ2-7; a weak D match, TRBD2 (5 bases). The CDR3 is 14 amino acids. The germline CDR1 and CDR2 sequences are SSHAT and FNYEAQ (reference sequence). This chain's CDR3 is CASEGKETFHEQYV. The DNA for the CDR3 is TGTGCTAGCGAAGGGAAGGAAACGTTCCACGAGCAGTACGTC.

This chain uses TRBV7-8 with TRBJ2-1, with 11 bases that match TRBD2. V dropped 2 bases and J dropped 4; count of bases not matched to a gene: 10. The CDR3 runs 18 residues. Looked up from germline, CDR1 is SGHVS and CDR2 is FQNEAQ. CDR3: CASSLSSTSGARYNEQFF. Here the CDR3 DNA reads TGTGCCAGCAGCTTATCCTCGACTAGCGGGGCCCGATACAATGAGCAGTTCTTC.

V and J are TRBV7-2 and TRBJ2-2; 7 bases are shared with TRBD1. Germline V gene data show CDR1 as SGHTA and CDR2 as FQGNSA. The CDR3 runs to 16 residues. The ends lost 3 bases at V and 3 bases at J; junction bases unmatched: 7. This CDR3 is CASSFLQGWDTGELFF. CDR3 in DNA: TGTGCCAGCAGCTTCCTACAGGGGTGGGACACCGGGGAGCTGTTTTTT.

For this clonotype: A much more abundant neighbour one base away suggests this may be a read error. This CDR3 fails to terminate in the conserved phenylalanine or tryptophan, so it likely reflects a read error. J is TRBJ2-3 and V is TRBV12-3 or TRBV12-4; D gene uncertain. The germline V and J ends were trimmed by 5 bases and 4 bases, with 10 bases remaining between them. This CDR3 is built from 13 residues. The CDR3, as DNA: TGTGCCAGCAGTATGGACGGCCCAGATACGCAGTATCTT. Its translation is CASSMDGPDTQYL.

In this sample, this clonotype turned up many times. Written as DNA, the CDR3 is TGTGCCAGCAAAACCTACAGGGAAGAGACCCAGTACTTC. This encodes CASKTYREETQYF. The rearrangement joins TRBV7-2 to TRBJ2-5; D is possibly TRBD1 (6 bases). Germline V lookup: CDR1 SGHTA, CDR2 FQGNSA. The CDR3 consists of 13 residues. The V end was cut by 7 bases, the J end by 3 bases, with 12 bases between.

The chain joins TRBV10-3 to TRBJ1-2; unclear D gene. V dropped 2 bases and J dropped 7 bases, with 8 bases sitting between them. The CDR3 has 12 amino acids. CDR1 ENHRY and CDR2 SYGVKD come from the germline V gene. The CDR3 is CAISERTSGYTF. Written as DNA, the CDR3 is TGTGCCATCAGTGAGAGAACGAGTGGCTACACCTTC.

The gene calls are TRBV5-4 and TRBJ2-5, with 9 bases identical to TRBD1. Germline CDR1 reads SGHNT; CDR2 reads YYREEE (reference sequence). V lost 1 base to trimming and J lost 3 bases; unmatched junction nucleotides: 7. This CDR3 spans 16 amino acids. CDR3 DNA sequence: TGTGCCAGCAGCTTGTCAATAGGACAGGGGAAAGAGACCCAGTACTTC. The encoded protein is CASSLSIGQGKETQYF.

This clonotype is a singleton in its sample. This chain connects TRBV7-2 to TRBJ2-5, with TRBD2 matching over 14 bases. CDR3 length: 16 residues. CDR1 SGHTA and CDR2 FQGNSA come from the germline V gene. V lost 4 bases, J lost 5 bases, and 6 bases stayed unmatched. DNA of the CDR3: TGTGCCAGCAGCTCGACTAGCGGGAGGGGGGGTGAGACCCAGTACTTC. It yields the protein CASSSTSGRGGETQYF.

The rearrangement uses TRBV7-8 and TRBJ2-1; D is perhaps TRBD1 (5 bases). V was trimmed by 4 bases and J by 0 bases, leaving 13 bases between them. CDR3 size: 16 residues. Germline loops: CDR1 SGHVS, CDR2 FQNEAQ. The CDR3, as DNA: TGTGCCAGCAGCTCGACGACAGAACTCTCCTACAATGAGCAGTTCTTC. It specifies CASSSTTELSYNEQFF.

This clonotype was counted only a few times. A read error may be the cause here, since a much bigger clone is one base away. The V call is TRBV20-1, the J call TRBJ2-1; D is possibly TRBD1 (7 bases). The CDR3 covers 15 residues. The V end was cut by 6 bases, the J end by 7 bases, with 22 bases between. Germline V gives CDR1 DFQATT, CDR2 SNEGSKA (reference sequence). The CDR3 here is CSAVKGAGWANEQFF. The CDR3 bases are TGCAGTGCCGTCAAGGGGGCGGGGTGGGCGAATGAGCAGTTCTTC.

Note on this clonotype: This may be a read error: a much more frequent sequence differs by one nucleotide. The rearrangement uses TRBV6-6 and TRBJ2-2; D is ambiguous. Germline V gene lookup returns CDR1 MNHNY and CDR2 SVGAGI (reference sequence). The CDR3 has 15 residues. Trimming removed 5 bases from V and 1 base from J, with 11 bases in between. The CDR3 sequence: CASSLAILNTGELFF. In nucleotides, the CDR3 is TGTGCCAGCAGTCTGGCCATATTGAACACCGGGGAGCTGTTTTTT.

Only one count was recorded for this clonotype. Mismatch with germline at one junction end may stem from a read error. The gene calls are TRBV9 and TRBJ2-5; D possibly uses TRBD1 or TRBD2 (6 bases each). CDR3 size: 17 residues. The V gene's germline CDR1 is SGDLS and CDR2 YYNGEE. The CDR3 DNA reads TGTGCCAGCAGTCCCGAGGGTGGACCCGGAGGGGGAGAGGCCCAGTACTTC. The encoded protein is CASSPEGGPGGGEAQYF.

This clonotype appeared a few times. The V call is TRBV4-1, the J call TRBJ2-4; the D is unclear. CDR1 and CDR2 from the germline V gene are MGHRA and YSYEKL. The CDR3 consists of 14 residues. Trimming took 1 base from V and 8 from J, leaving 12 bases between them. The CDR3 loop reads CASSQAGVVDIQYF. DNA of the CDR3: TGCGCCAGCAGCCAAGCCGGAGTTGTGGACATTCAGTACTTC.

This clonotype was observed at least ten times. The V and J genes are TRBV18 and TRBJ1-6; D remains ambiguous. The CDR3 consists of 14 residues. V lost 5 bases and J lost 13, with 18 bases in between. Germline assignment: CDR1 KGHSH and CDR2 LQKENI. CDR3 in amino acids: CASSATTPPNPLHF. CDR3 sequence (DNA): TGTGCCAGCTCAGCCACGACACCCCCCAATCCCCTCCACTTT.

The J gene is TRBJ1-4, the V gene TRBV4-3; 7 bases fit TRBD1. Germline V CDR1 and CDR2: LGHNA, YSLEER. J was trimmed by 4 bases and V by 2 bases; bases with no gene match: 4. The CDR3 spans 15 residues. CDR3 sequence (DNA): TGCGCCAGCAGCCAAAGGGGACAGAGTAATGAAAAACTGTTTTTT. Translating it yields CASSQRGQSNEKLFF.

The chain combines TRBV2 with TRBJ1-6, with D uncertain. V was shortened by 6 bases and J by 9 bases, with 21 bases between the two germline ends. Per the germline V gene, CDR1 is SNHLY and CDR2 is FYNNEI. The CDR3 covers 16 residues. The chain's CDR3 is CASRKREEGAGSPLHF. The CDR3 nucleotides read TGTGCCAGCAGGAAGCGGGAGGAGGGCGCCGGTTCACCCCTCCACTTT.

On this clonotype itself: One end of the junction does not line up with germline, which may come from a read error. The chain links TRBV5-1 to TRBJ2-3, with TRBD1 as a possible D gene (5 bases). The CDR3 runs 12 residues. The germline V gene has CDR1 SGHRS and CDR2 YFSETQ. The chain's CDR3 is CASSWGTDTHCF. The CDR3 DNA reads TGCGCCAGCAGCTGGGGCACAGATACGCACTGTTTT.

This clonotype was found a few times. Possible read error: a much larger clone is one base away. Written as DNA, the CDR3 is TGTGCCAGCAGCTTGGGACAGGCGATAGGTGGCTACACCTTC. Translation: CASSLGQAIGGYTF. The chain couples TRBV5-6 to TRBJ1-2, with D possibly matching TRBD1 (6 bases). V lost 0 bases, J lost 7 bases, and 13 bases lay in between. The germline CDR1 and CDR2 sequences are SGHDT and YYEEEE. CDR3 length equals 14 residues.

The V call is TRBV12-3 or TRBV12-4, the J call TRBJ2-2; TRBD1 matches at 8 bases. After removal of 2 bases from V and 8 bases from J, the junction contained 10 bases not matched to a gene. The CDR3 covers 16 residues. CDR3 in amino acids: CASSLLAGRGQGELFF. DNA for the CDR3: TGTGCCAGCAGTTTATTGGCCGGCAGGGGGCAAGGGGAGCTGTTTTTT.